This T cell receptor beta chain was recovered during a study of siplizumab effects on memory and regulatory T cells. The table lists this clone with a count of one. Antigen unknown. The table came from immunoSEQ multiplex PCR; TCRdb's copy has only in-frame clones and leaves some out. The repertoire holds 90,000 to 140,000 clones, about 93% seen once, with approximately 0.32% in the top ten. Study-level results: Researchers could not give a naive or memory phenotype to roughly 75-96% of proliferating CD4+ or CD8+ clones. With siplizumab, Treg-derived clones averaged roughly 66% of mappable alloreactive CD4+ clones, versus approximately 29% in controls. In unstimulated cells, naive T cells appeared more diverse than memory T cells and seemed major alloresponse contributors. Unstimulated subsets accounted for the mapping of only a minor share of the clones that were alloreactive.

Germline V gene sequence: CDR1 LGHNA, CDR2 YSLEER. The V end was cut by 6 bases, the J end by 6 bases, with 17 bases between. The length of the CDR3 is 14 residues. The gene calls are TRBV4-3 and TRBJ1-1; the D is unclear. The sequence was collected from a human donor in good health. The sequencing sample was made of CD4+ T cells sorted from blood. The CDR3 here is CASSLGGGSAEAFF. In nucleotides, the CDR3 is TGCGCCAGCAGTCTGGGTGGTGGGTCGGCTGAAGCTTTCTTT.